Described below is a single TCR beta chain sequence and its context. The table lists this clone with a count of one. The clone's antigen remains unknown. No quality values exist for individual bases; no much larger clone is one base distant. V sheds 4 bases and J sheds 4 bases, leaving 19 bases between their ends. According to the germline V gene, CDR1 reads LGHNA and CDR2 reads YNFKEQ. Counted from cysteine to phenylalanine, this CDR3 has 16 amino acids. Just CDR3 DNA is preserved here, 48 bases in frame from base 1. This sample is part of a study of blood T cell repertoires in COVID-19 (TCRdb year 2020). A note on the overall study: The collaborator samples originated in the United States, Italy and Spain and spanned the acute and convalescent phases of COVID-19. The prospective study material was composed of cDNA or gDNA derived from T cells, B-cell-depleted T cells, or PBMCs. The dataset comprised deeply sampled blood TCRbeta repertoires from subjects exposed to, actively infected with, or recovered from COVID-19. The repertoires were released in a freely available public database meant as a resource for research on the immune response to SARS-CoV-2. The samples were drawn from the first 160 participants of the ongoing ImmuneRACE study and from under 1,500 subjects provided by 6 global collaborators. A de-identified subject ID, COVID-19 status, age in years and sex were almost always included in the sample metadata. HLA class I and class II types, where available, came from metadata supplied by the sample provider rather than from assay-based typing. Study-wide findings and limitations: The amount of clinical and demographic metadata varied by source and participant and was provided uncurated.

TCRbeta CDR3 regions were amplified from genomic DNA using the immunoSEQ Assay, a bias-controlled multiplex PCR. As for the authors' bioinformatics: The number of nucleated cells in each sample was estimated from the amplification of reference gene primers within the assay. Sequence reads were collapsed and filtered to measure the absolute abundance of every unique TCRbeta CDR3 rearrangement. Productive Simpson clonality was computed per sample as the square root of Simpson's diversity index over productive rearrangements. What TCRdb holds here is the immuneACCESS table cut down to in-frame rearrangements. Part of the clones is not present; checked against another copy, under half of the missing clones reflect an unresolved V gene, and the others are unexplained. The DNA gave D and trimming, while V, J and clone size come from that table. The sample includes approximately 300,000 clones, with roughly nine tenths observed a single time. Almost 4% of the sample is taken by the ten largest.

Participants in the prospective study were aged about 18 to 89 years, lived in 20 to 30 United States geographic areas, and enrolled through a virtual design. In the prospective study, participants were assigned to cohorts based on the clinical history participants reported in a screening survey and a study questionnaire. Exposed participants had been in contact with someone with a PCR-confirmed or clinician-diagnosed COVID-19 case within 2 weeks of study entry. Mobile phlebotomists in the prospective study collected whole blood, serum and a nasopharyngeal or oropharyngeal swab from every participant. Prospective study participants could optionally give additional blood draws and questionnaires over an approximately two-month period. Blood samples from the prospective study were shipped frozen or at room temperature prior to DNA extraction.

The sequence links TRBV4-2 to TRBJ1-2; TRBD1 might be the D gene, on 6 matching bases. This TCR was sampled from a woman in her 30s who had been exposed to COVID-19. The sample consisted of PBMCs or T cells enriched from blood (not recorded which). The CDR3 region reads CASSPDLNRDRYGYTF. The nucleotides read TGTGCCAGCAGCCCTGACCTCAACAGGGACCGCTATGGCTACACCTTC.